The subject of this entry is one T cell receptor beta chain. Its antigen is unknown. The entry originates in a study of cytomegalovirus exposure and HLA in healthy donors. As for the study in general: Unique TCRs numbering some 80 million, obtained from HLA-typed donors, made up an early data release. Overall study findings and caveats: Most subjects had HLA-A and HLA-B alleles reportedly predicted accurately by TCR beta sequences. Some 17,000 TCR beta sequences were associated with HLA alleles at 0.05 false discovery rate in a later analysis.

The CDR3 totals 16 residues. Unmatched junction bases numbered 7, after V lost 0 bases and J lost 4 bases. Germline assignment: CDR1 LGHNA and CDR2 YNFKEQ. PCR used 60 Vbeta primers and 13 Jbeta primers. Clones were sequenced by immunoSEQ multiplex PCR, and TCRdb holds only the in-frame ones, with some missing. Seen here are some 130,000 clones, more than 70% observed once, and the top ten hold roughly 2%. Sequenced input: PBMCs. This receptor was identified in a man aged 30-40 years in good health and CMV-seronegative. The rearrangement uses TRBV4-2 and TRBJ2-3, with 7 bases that match TRBD2. This chain's CDR3 is CASSQDMGRAADTQYF. CDR3 DNA sequence: TGTGCCAGCAGCCAAGATATGGGGAGGGCGGCAGATACGCAGTATTTT.